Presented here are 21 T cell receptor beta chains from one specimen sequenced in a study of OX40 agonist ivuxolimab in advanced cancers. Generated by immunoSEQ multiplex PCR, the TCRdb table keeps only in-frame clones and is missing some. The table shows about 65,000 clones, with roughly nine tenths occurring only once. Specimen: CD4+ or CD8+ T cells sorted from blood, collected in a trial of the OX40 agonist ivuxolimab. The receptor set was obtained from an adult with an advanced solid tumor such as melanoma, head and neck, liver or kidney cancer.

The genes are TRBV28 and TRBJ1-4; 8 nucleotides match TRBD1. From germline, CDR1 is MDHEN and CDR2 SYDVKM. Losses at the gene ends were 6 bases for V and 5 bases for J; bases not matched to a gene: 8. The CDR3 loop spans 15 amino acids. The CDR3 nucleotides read TGTGCCAGCAGGGAGACAGGGGCCCAAAATGAAAAACTGTTTTTT. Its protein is CASRETGAQNEKLFF.

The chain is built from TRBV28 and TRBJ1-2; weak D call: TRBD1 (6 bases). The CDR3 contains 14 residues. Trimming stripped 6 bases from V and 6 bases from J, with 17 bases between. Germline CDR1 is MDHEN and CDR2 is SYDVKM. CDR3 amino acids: CASRYRGGQDGYTF. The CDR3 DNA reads TGTGCCAGCAGGTACCGGGGGGGGCAAGATGGCTACACCTTC.

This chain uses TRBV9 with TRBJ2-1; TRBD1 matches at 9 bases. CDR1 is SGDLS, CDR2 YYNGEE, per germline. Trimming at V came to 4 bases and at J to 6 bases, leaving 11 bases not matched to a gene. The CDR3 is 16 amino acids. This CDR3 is CASSPHGTGNSNEQFF. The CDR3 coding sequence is TGTGCCAGCAGCCCCCACGGGACAGGGAATTCCAATGAGCAGTTCTTC.

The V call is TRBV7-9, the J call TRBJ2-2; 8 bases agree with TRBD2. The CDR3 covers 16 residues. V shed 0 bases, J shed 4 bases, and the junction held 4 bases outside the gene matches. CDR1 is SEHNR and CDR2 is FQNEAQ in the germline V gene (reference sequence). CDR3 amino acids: CASSLAGTSATGELFF. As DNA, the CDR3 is TGTGCCAGCAGCTTAGCGGGGACTAGTGCCACCGGGGAGCTGTTTTTT.

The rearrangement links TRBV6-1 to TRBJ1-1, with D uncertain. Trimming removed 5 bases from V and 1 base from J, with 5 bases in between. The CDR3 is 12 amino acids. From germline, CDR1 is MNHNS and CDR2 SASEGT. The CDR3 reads CASSKRNTEAFF. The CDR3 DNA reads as TGTGCCAGCAGTAAAAGGAACACTGAAGCTTTCTTT.

In nucleotides, the CDR3 is TGTGCCAGTAGGGGGCCAGGATCGCCAAACACTGAAGCTTTCTTT. It codes for CASRGPGSPNTEAFF. The genes are TRBV19 and TRBJ1-1, with D perhaps matching TRBD1 (5 bases). CDR1 LNHDA and CDR2 SQIVND come from the germline V gene (reference sequence). V was shortened by 6 bases and J by 2 bases, with 16 bases between the two germline ends. The CDR3 extends over 15 amino acids.

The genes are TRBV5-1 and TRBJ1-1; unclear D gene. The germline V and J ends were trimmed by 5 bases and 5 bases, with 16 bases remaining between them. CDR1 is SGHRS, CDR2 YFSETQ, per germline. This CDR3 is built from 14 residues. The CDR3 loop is CASRPYGDETEAFF. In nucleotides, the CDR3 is TGCGCCAGCAGGCCCTATGGGGATGAGACTGAAGCTTTCTTT.

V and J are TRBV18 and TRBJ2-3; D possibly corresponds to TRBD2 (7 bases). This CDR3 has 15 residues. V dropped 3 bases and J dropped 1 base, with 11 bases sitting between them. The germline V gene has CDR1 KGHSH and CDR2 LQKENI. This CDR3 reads CASSPRGARTDTQYF. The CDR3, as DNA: TGTGCCAGCTCACCTCGGGGGGCGCGCACAGATACGCAGTATTTT.

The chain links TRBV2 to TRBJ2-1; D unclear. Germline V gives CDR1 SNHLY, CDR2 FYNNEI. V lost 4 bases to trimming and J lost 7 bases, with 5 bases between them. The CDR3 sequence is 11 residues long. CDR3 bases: TGTGCCAGCAGTGCGACTAATGAGCAGTTCTTC. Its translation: CASSATNEQFF. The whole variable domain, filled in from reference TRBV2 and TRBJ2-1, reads EPEVTQTPSHQVTQMGQEVILRCVPISNHLYFYWYRQILGQKVEFLVSFYNNEISEKSEIFDDQFSVERPDGSNFTLKIRSTKLEDSAMYFCASSATNEQFFGPGTRLTVL.

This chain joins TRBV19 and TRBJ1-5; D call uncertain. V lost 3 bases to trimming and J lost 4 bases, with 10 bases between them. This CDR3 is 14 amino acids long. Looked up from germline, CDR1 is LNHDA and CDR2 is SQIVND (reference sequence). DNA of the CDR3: TGTGCCAGTAGTATGGTGAGCCGTAATCAGCCCCAGCATTTT. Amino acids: CASSMVSRNQPQHF.

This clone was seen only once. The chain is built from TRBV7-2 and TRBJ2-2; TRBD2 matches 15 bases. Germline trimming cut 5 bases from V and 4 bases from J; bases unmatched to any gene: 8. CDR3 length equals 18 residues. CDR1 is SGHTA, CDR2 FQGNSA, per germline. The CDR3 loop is CASSLQGLAGGRTGELFF. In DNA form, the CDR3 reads TGTGCCAGCAGCCTCCAAGGACTAGCGGGGGGGCGCACCGGGGAGCTGTTTTTT.

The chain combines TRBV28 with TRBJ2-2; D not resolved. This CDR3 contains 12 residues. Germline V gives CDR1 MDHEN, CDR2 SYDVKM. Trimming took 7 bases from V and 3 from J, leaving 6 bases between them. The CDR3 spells CASNSYTGELFF. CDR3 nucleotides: TGTGCCAGCAATTCATACACCGGGGAGCTGTTTTTT.

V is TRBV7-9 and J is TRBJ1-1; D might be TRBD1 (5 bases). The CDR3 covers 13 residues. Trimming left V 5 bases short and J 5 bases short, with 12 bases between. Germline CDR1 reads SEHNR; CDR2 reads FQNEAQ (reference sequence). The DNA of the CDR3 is TGTGCCAGCAGCCCTCTACAGGAAACTGAAGCTTTCTTT. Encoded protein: CASSPLQETEAFF.

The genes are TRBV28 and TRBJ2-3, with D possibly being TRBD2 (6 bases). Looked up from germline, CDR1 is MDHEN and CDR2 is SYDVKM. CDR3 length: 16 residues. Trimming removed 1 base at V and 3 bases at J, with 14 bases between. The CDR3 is CASSLFGRGKTDTQYF. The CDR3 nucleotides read TGTGCCAGCAGTTTATTCGGGCGCGGGAAGACAGATACGCAGTATTTT.

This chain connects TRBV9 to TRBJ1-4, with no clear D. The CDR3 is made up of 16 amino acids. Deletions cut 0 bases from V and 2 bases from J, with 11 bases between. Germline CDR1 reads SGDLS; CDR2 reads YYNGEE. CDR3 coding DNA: TGTGCCAGCAGCGTAGAGGAGGAGGCGACTAATGAAAAACTGTTTTTT. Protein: CASSVEEEATNEKLFF.

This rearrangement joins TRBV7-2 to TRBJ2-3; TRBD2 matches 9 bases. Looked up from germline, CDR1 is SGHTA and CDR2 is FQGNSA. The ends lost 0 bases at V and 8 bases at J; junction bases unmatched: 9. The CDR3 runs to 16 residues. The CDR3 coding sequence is TGTGCCAGCAGCTTAGCGCTAGCGGGAAGTGGGGGTACGCAGTATTTT. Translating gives CASSLALAGSGGTQYF.

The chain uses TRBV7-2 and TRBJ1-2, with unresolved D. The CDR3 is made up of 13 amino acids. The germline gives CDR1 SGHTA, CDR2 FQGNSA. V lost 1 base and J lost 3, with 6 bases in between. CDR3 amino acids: CASSLVQDYGYTF. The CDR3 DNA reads TGTGCCAGCAGCTTAGTCCAGGACTATGGCTACACCTTC.

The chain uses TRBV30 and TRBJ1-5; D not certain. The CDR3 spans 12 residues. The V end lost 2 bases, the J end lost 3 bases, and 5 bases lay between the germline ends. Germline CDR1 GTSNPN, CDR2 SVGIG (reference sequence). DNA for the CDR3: TGTGCCTGGAGTAACCCCAATCAGCCCCAGCATTTT. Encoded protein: CAWSNPNQPQHF.

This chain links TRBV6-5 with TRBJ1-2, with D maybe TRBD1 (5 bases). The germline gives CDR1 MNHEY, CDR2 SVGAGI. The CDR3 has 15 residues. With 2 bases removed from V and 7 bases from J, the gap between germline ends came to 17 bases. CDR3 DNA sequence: TGTGCCAGCAGTTACGAGGGGTCGGTTCGGGGTGGCTACACCTTC. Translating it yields CASSYEGSVRGGYTF.

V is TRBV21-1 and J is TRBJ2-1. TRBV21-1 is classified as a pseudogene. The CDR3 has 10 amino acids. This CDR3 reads CASGSNEQFF. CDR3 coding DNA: TGTGCCAGCGGATCCAATGAGCAGTTCTTC.

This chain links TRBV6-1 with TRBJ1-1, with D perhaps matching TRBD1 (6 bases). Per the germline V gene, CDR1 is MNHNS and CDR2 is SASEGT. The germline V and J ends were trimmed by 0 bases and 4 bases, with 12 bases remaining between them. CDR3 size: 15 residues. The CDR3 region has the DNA TGTGCCAGCAGTGAAGCGCGGTTCAGGGGCACTGAAGCTTTCTTT. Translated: CASSEARFRGTEAFF.